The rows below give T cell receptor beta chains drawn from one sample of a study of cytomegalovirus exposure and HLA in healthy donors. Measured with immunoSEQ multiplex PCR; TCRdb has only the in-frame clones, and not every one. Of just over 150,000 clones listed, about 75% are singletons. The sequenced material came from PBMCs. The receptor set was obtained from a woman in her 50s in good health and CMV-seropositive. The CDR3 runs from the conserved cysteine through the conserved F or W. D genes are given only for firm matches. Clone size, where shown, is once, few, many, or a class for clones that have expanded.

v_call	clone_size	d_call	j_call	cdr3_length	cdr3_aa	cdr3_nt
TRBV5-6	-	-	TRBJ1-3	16	CASSPLGRGTGNTIYF	TGTGCCAGCAGTCCCCTTGGGAGGGGCACTGGAAACACCATATATTTT
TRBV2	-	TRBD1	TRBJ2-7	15	CASSEQGTGSYEQYF	TGTGCCAGCAGTGAACAGGGGACAGGTAGCTACGAGCAGTACTTC
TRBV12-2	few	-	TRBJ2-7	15	CASRSPGQSDYEQYF	TGTGCAAGTCGCTCCCCGGGACAGTCAGACTACGAGCAGTACTTC
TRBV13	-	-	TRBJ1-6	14	CASSVDRAGSPLHF	TGTGCCAGCAGCGTGGACAGAGCTGGTTCACCCCTCCACTTT
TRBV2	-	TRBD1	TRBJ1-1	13	CASRATGTTEAFF	TGTGCCAGCAGGGCGACAGGGACCACTGAAGCTTTCTTT
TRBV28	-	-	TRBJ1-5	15	CASSQWDISNQPQHF	TGTGCCAGCAGTCAATGGGACATTAGCAATCAGCCCCAGCATTTT
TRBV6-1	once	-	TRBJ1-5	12	CASRGGNQPQHF	TGTGCCAGCAGGGGGGGAAATCAGCCCCAGCATTTT
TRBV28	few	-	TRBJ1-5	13	CASRGGLSGPQHF	TGTGCCAGCAGAGGAGGACTGTCGGGCCCCCAGCATTTT
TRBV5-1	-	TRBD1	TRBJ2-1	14	CASRTGTGPNEQFF	TGCGCCAGCAGAACCGGGACAGGGCCCAATGAGCAGTTCTTC
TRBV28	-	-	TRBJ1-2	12	CASSLGGYGYTF	TGTGCCAGCAGTTTAGGGGGGTATGGCTACACCTTC
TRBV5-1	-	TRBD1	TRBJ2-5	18	CASSLTGGRPTTQETQYF	TGCGCCAGCAGCTTGACAGGGGGCCGCCCGACTACTCAAGAGACCCAGTACTTC
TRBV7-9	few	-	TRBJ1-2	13	CASSLGSSSGCTF	TGTGCCAGCAGCTTAGGGAGTAGTTCTGGCTGCACCTTC
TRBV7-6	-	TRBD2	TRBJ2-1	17	CASSLGPGLAGGNEQFF	TGTGCCAGCAGCTTAGGCCCGGGACTAGCGGGGGGCAATGAGCAGTTCTTC
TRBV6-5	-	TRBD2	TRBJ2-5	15	CASTRPGRGQETQYF	TGTGCCAGCACCAGGCCAGGGCGGGGGCAAGAGACCCAGTACTTC
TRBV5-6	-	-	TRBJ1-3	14	CASSTGGPGNTIYF	TGTGCCAGCAGCACAGGAGGGCCGGGAAACACCATATATTTT
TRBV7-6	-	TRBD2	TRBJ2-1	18	CASSLGSSGVSSYNEQFF	TGTGCCAGCAGCTTAGGATCTAGCGGGGTCAGCTCCTACAATGAGCAGTTCTTC
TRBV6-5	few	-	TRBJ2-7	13	CASTETASYEQYF	TGTGCCAGCACCGAGACAGCTAGCTACGAGCAGTACTTC
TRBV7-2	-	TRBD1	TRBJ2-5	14	CASSLGGRGETQYF	TGTGCCAGCAGCTTAGGAGGCAGGGGGGAGACCCAGTACTTC
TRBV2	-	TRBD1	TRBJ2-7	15	CASRSGQGATYEQYF	TGTGCCAGCAGATCAGGACAGGGGGCTACCTACGAGCAGTACTTC
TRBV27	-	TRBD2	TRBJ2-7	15	CASSLVGLAGGTQYF	TGTGCCAGCAGTTTAGTAGGACTAGCGGGAGGCACGCAGTACTTC
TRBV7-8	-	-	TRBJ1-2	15	CASSLVGAPNYGYTF	TGTGCCAGCAGCTTAGTTGGGGCCCCTAACTATGGCTACACCTTC
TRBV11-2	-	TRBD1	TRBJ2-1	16	CASSYKPDRARNEQFF	TGTGCCAGCAGCTATAAACCGGACAGGGCAAGAAATGAGCAGTTCTTC
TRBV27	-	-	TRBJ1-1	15	CASSQGFRGNTEAFF	TGTGCCAGCAGTCAAGGCTTCCGAGGGAACACTGAAGCTTTCTTT
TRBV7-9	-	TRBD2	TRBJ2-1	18	CASSSMLGPSGSWNEQFF	TGTGCCAGCAGCTCCATGCTCGGTCCTAGCGGGAGTTGGAATGAGCAGTTCTTC
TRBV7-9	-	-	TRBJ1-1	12	CASSSRWTEAFF	TGTGCCAGCAGCTCCAGGTGGACTGAAGCTTTCTTT
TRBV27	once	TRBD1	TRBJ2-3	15	CASSFDRGPPDTQYF	TGTGCCAGCAGTTTCGACAGGGGACCCCCAGATACGCAGTATTTT
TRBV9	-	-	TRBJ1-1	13	CASSDRLNTEAFF	TGTGCCAGCAGTGACAGGCTGAACACTGAAGCTTTCTTT
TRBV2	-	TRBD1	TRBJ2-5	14	CASSGDRGYETQYF	TGTGCCAGCAGTGGGGACAGGGGCTATGAGACCCAGTACTTC
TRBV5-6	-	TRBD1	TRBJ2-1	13	CASSQGQERRQFF	TGTGCCAGCAGCCAAGGACAGGAACGGAGGCAGTTCTTC
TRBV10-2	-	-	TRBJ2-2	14	CASRNQGGTGELFF	TGCGCCAGCAGGAACCAGGGGGGAACCGGGGAGCTGTTTTTT
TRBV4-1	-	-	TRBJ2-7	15	CASSHPGSSSYEQYF	TGCGCCAGCAGCCACCCCGGGAGTAGCTCCTACGAGCAGTACTTC
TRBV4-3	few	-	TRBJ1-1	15	CASSPYSGGNTEAFF	TGCGCCAGCAGCCCCTACTCCGGGGGGAACACTGAAGCTTTCTTT
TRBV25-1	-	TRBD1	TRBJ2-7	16	CASSGLDRDSSYEQYF	TGTGCCAGCAGTGGCCTCGACCGGGACAGCTCCTACGAGCAGTACTTC
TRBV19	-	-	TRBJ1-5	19	CASSTRLTRGFSRGSSQHF	TGTGCCAGTAGTACCCGCCTGACAAGGGGTTTCTCAAGGGGGTCTTCCCAGCATTTT
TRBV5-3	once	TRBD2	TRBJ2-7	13	CARFSGGAREQYF	TGTGCCAGATTTAGCGGGGGGGCCCGTGAGCAGTACTTC
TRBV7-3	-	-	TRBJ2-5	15	CASSFKGGRGETQYF	TGTGCCAGCAGCTTTAAAGGCGGCCGGGGAGAGACCCAGTACTTC
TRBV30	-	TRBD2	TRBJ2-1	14	CAWSAGTSGGQQFF	TGTGCCTGGAGCGCGGGGACTAGCGGGGGCCAGCAGTTCTTC
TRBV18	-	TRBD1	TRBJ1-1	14	CASSRGQGDTEAFF	TGTGCCAGCTCCCGGGGACAGGGGGACACTGAAGCTTTCTTT
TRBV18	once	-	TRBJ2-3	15	CASSPMQGRTDTQYF	TGTGCCAGCTCACCGATGCAGGGAAGGACAGATACGCAGTATTTT
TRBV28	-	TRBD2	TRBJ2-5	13	CASSFSGAETQYF	TGTGCCAGCAGTTTTAGCGGGGCGGAGACCCAGTACTTC
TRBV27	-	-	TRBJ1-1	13	CASSLNRETEAFF	TGTGCCAGCAGTTTAAACAGGGAAACTGAAGCTTTCTTT
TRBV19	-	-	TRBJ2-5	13	CASSIGDTETQYF	TGTGCCAGTAGTATTGGGGACACAGAGACCCAGTACTTC
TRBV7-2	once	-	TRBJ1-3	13	CASSYYPGNTIYF	TGTGCCAGCAGCTATTATCCCGGAAACACCATATATTTT
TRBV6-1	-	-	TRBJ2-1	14	CASSAWQGNNEQFF	TGTGCCAGCAGTGCCTGGCAGGGGAACAATGAGCAGTTCTTC
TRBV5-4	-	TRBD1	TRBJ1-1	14	CASSTQGAGTEAFF	TGTGCCAGCAGCACCCAGGGGGCTGGGACTGAAGCTTTCTTT
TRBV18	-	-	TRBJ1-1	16	CASSPPTGRGNTEAFF	TGTGCCAGCTCACCACCCACCGGCAGGGGGAACACTGAAGCTTTCTTT
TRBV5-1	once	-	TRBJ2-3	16	CASSLAGGDGADTQYF	TGCGCCAGCAGCTTGGCGGGGGGCGATGGTGCAGATACGCAGTATTTT
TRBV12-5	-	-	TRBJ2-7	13	CASGKSGSDEQYF	TGTGCTAGTGGGAAATCGGGATCTGACGAGCAGTACTTC
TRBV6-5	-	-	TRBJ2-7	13	CASTLASGSEQYF	TGTGCCAGCACTCTAGCGAGTGGTAGCGAGCAGTACTTC
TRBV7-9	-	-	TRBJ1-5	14	CASSVGTWNQPQHF	TGTGCCAGCAGCGTTGGGACATGGAATCAGCCCCAGCATTTT
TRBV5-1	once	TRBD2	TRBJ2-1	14	CASSLGLVMDEQFF	TGCGCCAGCAGCCTGGGACTAGTGATGGATGAGCAGTTCTTC
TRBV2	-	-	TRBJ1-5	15	CASMGALYSNQPQHF	TGTGCCAGCATGGGCGCACTCTATAGCAATCAGCCCCAGCATTTT
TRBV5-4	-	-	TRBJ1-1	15	CASSRHNSVFTEAFF	TGTGCCAGCAGCCGACACAATTCCGTTTTCACTGAAGCTTTCTTT
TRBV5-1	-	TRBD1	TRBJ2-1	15	CASSPGTGAWGEQFF	TGCGCCAGCAGCCCGGGGACAGGGGCATGGGGTGAGCAGTTCTTC
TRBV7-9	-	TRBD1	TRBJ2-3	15	CASRQDRAEGDTQYF	TGTGCCAGCAGGCAGGACAGGGCGGAGGGCGATACGCAGTATTTT
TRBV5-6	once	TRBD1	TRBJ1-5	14	CASSQGQVNQPQHF	TGTGCCAGCAGCCAGGGACAGGTCAATCAGCCCCAGCATTTT
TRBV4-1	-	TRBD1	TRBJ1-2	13	CASSQDRAYGYTF	TGCGCCAGCAGCCAGGACAGGGCCTATGGCTACACCTTC
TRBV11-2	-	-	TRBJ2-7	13	CASSLRQSDEQYF	TGTGCCAGCAGCTTACGACAGAGCGACGAGCAGTACTTC
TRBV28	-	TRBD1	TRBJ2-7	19	CASTPRGRGLVTNPYEQYF	TGTGCCAGCACCCCACGGGGCAGGGGGTTAGTTACTAATCCCTACGAGCAGTACTTC